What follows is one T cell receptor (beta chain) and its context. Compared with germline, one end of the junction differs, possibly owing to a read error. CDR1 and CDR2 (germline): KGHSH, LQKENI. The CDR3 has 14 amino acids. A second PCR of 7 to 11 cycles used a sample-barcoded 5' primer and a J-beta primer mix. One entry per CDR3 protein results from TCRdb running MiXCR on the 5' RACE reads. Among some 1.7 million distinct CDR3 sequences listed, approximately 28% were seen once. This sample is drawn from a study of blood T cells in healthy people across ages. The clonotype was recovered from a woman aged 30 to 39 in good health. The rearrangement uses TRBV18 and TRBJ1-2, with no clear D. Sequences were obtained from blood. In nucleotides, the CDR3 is TGTGCCAGCACACCAGCGGGATCTAACTATGGCTACACCTTC. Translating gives CASTPAGSNYGYTF.